Listed here is a single T cell receptor (beta chain). Which antigen it targets is not known. Base quality data are lacking; no much larger clone is found one base away. The data are from a study of shared clonotypes between healthy human individuals (dated by TCRdb to about 2020). For the study in its entirety: The cohort comprised a couple of women and a few men aged 18 to 49 years. Leukapheresis yielded between about 0.94 and 8.9 billion PBMCs per donor. For each donor, three plates each were used for CD4 naive and CD4 memory, two plates were used for CD8 naive, and one plate was used for CD8 memory. To increase sequencing depth and limit assay-specific biases, TCR repertoire library preparation and sequencing were carried out by different laboratories using diverse techniques. To estimate repertoire size and how much clonotype sharing occurs between individuals, the study deeply sequenced the blood TCR repertoires of five or six healthy adults.

Using the deep immunoSEQ assay, TCR CDR3 regions were amplified from genomic DNA by multiplex PCR. For each cell subset, the extracted genomic DNA was distributed evenly across all wells of several immunoSEQ 96-well plates, and each plate served as one replicate. For sorted subsets, 150 to 250 ng genomic DNA, equal to 30,000 or so T cell genomes, was loaded into each replicate PCR. The purified libraries were quantified using a Qubit 3.0 fluorometer, sized with a Bioanalyzer 2100, and then quantified again using the KAPA Library Quantification kit. Each immunoSEQ 96-well plate was sequenced on its own single-read 150-cycle Illumina NextSeq 550 flow cell. On the authors' methods: Because the immunoSEQ output held only junctional sequences and lacked quality scores, the filtering could not match the filtering applied to full-length reads. Sequences were annotated with PyIR, a Python wrapper for IgBLAST v1.9, and V/J genes and CDR3 were assigned using IMGT germline references. Reads with weak V/J assignments (E-value above 1e-6), missing CDR3, stop codons, out-of-frame junctions, or ambiguous translated residues were removed. V3J clonotypes were defined as sequences sharing the same inferred V gene, J gene, and CDR3 amino acid sequence. The percentage overlap between two repertoires was calculated by dividing the number of shared unique clonotypes by the size of the smaller repertoire. Three approaches were used to assess repertoire richness: RTK rarefaction, the Chao1 estimator, and Recon v2.1 estimates of unobserved clonotypes. Generation probabilities were computed with OLGA for all TCRbeta clonotypes obtained by the gDNA method from a handful of donors. TCRdb obtained this table from immuneACCESS and retained in-frame rearrangements with V and J assigned. These tables miss some clones; where compared with another copy, unresolved V genes account for less than half of the shortfall, and the remainder is unexplained. V and J calls and clone size are copied from that table; D and trimming were computed from the DNA. Present in this sample are about 2 million clones, roughly 95% of which were seen just once. Clones ranked in the top ten supply less than 1.5% of the sample.

CD8 naive samples were obtained by positive selection for CCR7 among CD45RO-negative cells, yielding a CD45RA+CCR7+ population from which TemRA cells were excluded. The donors were healthy, HIV-negative adults who had no recently reported acute infections or vaccinations. Only Caucasian adults living in Nashville, Tennessee, USA were represented among the donors. Blood was collected by leukapheresis, and PBMCs were isolated by Ficoll-Histopaque density gradient centrifugation and then cryopreserved in liquid nitrogen vapor phase. Analytical flow cytometry was used to check the purity and quantity of each magnetically sorted T cell population. From each sorted fraction, genomic DNA was isolated and quantified by UV absorbance on a Nanodrop 2000c. What the authors observed across the whole study: The genetic and exposure-history diversity represented was limited by the small number of donors. Only blood was sampled, and tissue TCR repertoires likely differ from those in blood. Sharing across a handful of donors was observed for approximately 5% of naive CD4, over 3% of naive CD8, 2% to 2.5% of memory CD4, and around 0.44% of memory CD8 clonotypes. Even with the large sequencing depth, rarefaction of the sorted-subset datasets indicated that sequencing was incomplete. Pairwise subsampling led to the expectation that sequencing depth would affect the degree of clonotype sharing among donors. Clonotypes shared by all four sorted-subset donors showed higher generation probabilities than non-shared clonotypes. Naive subsets generally had larger estimated clonotype richness than memory subsets.

The clonotype originates from a man aged 18 to 35 in good health. The sample comprised naive CD8+ T cells sorted from blood. The sample's cell subset or site label, in plain terms: CD45RA+CCR7+.

In nucleotide form, the sequence is TGTGCCAGAACCGCGGGCGGCCCTCGGCCAGAGACCCAGTACTTC. The encoded protein is CARTAGGPRPETQYF. The chain is encoded by TRBV7-5 joined to TRBJ2-5; TRBD2, as called in the table, went unchecked against the DNA. TRBV7-5 is a pseudogene. The CDR3 contains 15 residues, cysteine and phenylalanine counted. Left in the record is the CDR3 DNA by itself, 45 bases read in frame from the first base.